This T cell receptor (beta chain) was sequenced during a study of cytomegalovirus exposure and HLA in healthy donors. V lost 2 bases and J 2 bases, leaving 6 bases between the germline ends. The CDR3 totals 14 residues. Germline V gives CDR1 MGHRA, CDR2 YSYEKL. Generated by immunoSEQ multiplex PCR, the TCRdb table keeps only in-frame clones and is missing some. The data contain about 240,000 clones, around 86% of them singletons. What was sequenced was PBMCs. The V and J genes are TRBV4-1 and TRBJ1-4; no definite D call. The origin of this receptor is a woman in her 30s in good health and CMV-seropositive. The CDR3 nucleotides read TGCGCCAGCAGCCAAATCGGGACTAATGAAAAACTGTTTTTT. It codes for CASSQIGTNEKLFF.